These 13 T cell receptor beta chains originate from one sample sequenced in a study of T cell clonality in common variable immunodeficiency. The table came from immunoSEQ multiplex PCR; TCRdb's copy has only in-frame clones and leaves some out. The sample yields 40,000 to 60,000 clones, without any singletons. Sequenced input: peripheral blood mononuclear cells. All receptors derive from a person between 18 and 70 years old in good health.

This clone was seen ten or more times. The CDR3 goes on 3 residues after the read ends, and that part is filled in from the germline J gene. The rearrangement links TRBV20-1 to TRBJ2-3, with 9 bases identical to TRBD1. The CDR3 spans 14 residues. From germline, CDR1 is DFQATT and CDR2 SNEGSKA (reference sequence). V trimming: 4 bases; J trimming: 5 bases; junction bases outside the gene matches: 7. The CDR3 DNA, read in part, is TGCAGTGCTACCGGGACAGGGTCCTTAGATACG. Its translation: CSATGTGSLDT. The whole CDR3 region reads CSATGTGSLDTQYF.

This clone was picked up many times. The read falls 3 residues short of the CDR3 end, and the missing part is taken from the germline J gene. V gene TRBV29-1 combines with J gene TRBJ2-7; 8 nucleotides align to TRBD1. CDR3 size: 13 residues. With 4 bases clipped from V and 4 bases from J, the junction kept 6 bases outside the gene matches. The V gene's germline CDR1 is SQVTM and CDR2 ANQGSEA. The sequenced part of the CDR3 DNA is TGCAGCGTTGGTGGACAGGGTCTATACGAG. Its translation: CSVGGQGLYE. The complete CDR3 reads CSVGGQGLYEQYF.

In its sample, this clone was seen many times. The CDR3 here is CAISPQDSNYGYTF. The DNA read from the CDR3 is TGTGCCATCAGTCCTCAGGACAGTAACTATGGC. The rearrangement links TRBV10-3 to TRBJ1-2; D perhaps matches TRBD1 (6 bases). The CDR3 end falls 3 residues outside the read, so it is completed with the germline J gene. There are 14 residues in the CDR3. Germline lookup yields CDR1 ENHRY and CDR2 SYGVKD. Trimming shortened V by 5 bases and J by 1 base, and 11 bases separated the two germline ends.

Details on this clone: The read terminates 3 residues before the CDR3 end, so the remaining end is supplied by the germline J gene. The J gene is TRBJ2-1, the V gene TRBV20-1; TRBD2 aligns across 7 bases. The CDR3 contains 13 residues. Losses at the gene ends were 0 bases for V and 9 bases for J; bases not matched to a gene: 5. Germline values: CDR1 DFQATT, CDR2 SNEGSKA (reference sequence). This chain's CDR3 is CSARDPAGAEQFF. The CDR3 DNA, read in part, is TGCAGTGCTAGAGATCCGGCGGGAGCTGAG.

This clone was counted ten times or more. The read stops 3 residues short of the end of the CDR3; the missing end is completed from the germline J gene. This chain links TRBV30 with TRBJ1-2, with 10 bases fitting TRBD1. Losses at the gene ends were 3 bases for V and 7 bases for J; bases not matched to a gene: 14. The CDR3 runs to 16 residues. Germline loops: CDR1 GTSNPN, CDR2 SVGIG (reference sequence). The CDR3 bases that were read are TGTGCCTGGAGCCCCCAAGGGGGACAGGGGATTCCTGGC. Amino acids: CAWSPQGGQGIPG. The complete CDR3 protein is CAWSPQGGQGIPGYTF. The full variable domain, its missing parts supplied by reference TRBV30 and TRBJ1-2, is SQTIHQWPATLVQPVGSPLSLECTVEGTSNPNLYWYRQAAGRGLQLLFYSVGIGQISSEVPQNLSASRPQDRQFILSSKKLLLSDSGFYLCAWSPQGGQGIPGYTFGSGTRLTVV.

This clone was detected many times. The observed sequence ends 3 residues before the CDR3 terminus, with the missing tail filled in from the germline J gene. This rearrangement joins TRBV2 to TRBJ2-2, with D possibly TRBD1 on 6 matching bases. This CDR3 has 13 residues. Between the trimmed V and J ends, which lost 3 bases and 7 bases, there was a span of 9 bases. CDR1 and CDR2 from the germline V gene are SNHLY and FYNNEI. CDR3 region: CASSEGAGGELFF. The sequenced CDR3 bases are TGTGCCAGCAGTGAGGGGGCGGGCGGGGAG. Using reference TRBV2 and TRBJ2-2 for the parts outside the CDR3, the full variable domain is EPEVTQTPSHQVTQMGQEVILRCVPISNHLYFYWYRQILGQKVEFLVSFYNNEISEKSEIFDDQFSVERPDGSNFTLKIRSTKLEDSAMYFCASSEGAGGELFFGEGSRLTVL.

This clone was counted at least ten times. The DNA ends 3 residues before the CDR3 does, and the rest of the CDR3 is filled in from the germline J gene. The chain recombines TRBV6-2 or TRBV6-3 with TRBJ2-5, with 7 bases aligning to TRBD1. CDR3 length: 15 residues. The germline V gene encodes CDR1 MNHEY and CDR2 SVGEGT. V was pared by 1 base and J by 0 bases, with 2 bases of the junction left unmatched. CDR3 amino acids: CASSYWDSNQETQYF. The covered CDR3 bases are TGTGCCAGCAGTTACTGGGACAGCAACCAAGAGACC.

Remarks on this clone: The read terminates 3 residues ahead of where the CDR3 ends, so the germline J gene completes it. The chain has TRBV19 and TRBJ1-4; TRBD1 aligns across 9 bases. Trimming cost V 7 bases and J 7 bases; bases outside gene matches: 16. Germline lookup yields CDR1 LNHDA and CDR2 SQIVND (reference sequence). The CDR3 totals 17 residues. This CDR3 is CASTHTSRGQGSEKLFF. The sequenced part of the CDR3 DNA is TGTGCCAGTACGCACACAAGCCGGGGACAGGGTAGTGAAAAA. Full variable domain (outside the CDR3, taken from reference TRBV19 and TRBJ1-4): DGGITQSPKYLFRKEGQNVTLSCEQNLNHDAMYWYRQDPGQGLRLIYYSQIVNDFQKGDIAEGYSVSREKKESFPLTVTSAQKNPTAFYLCASTHTSRGQGSEKLFFGSGTQLSVL.

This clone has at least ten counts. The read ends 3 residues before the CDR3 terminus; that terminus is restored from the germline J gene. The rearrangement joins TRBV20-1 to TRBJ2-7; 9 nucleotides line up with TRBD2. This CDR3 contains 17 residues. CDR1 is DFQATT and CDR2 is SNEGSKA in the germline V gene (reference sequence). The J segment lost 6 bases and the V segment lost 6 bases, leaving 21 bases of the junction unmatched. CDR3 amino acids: CSAKVAGASELGIEQYF. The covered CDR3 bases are TGCAGTGCGAAGGTAGCGGGGGCTTCTGAATTGGGAATCGAG.

Incomplete CDR3 DNA: TGTGCCAGCAGTTACTCGAATGAGGCGGGAGGC. This translates into CASSYSNEAGG. The complete CDR3 reads CASSYSNEAGGYTF. The J gene is TRBJ1-2, the V gene TRBV6-2 or TRBV6-3; D remains unclear. The read ends 3 residues early relative to the CDR3; the germline J gene fills the gap. This CDR3 contains 14 residues. Germline CDR1 reads MNHEY; CDR2 reads SVGEGT.

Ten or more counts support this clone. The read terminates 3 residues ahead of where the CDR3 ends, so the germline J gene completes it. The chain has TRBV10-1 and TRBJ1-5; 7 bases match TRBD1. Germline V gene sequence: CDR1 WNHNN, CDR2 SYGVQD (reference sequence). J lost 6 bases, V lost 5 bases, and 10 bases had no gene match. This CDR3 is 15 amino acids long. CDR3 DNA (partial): TGCGCCAGCAGTTCCCAGGGGGAGGTCTGTCAGCCC. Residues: CASSSQGEVCQP. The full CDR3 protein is CASSSQGEVCQPQHF.

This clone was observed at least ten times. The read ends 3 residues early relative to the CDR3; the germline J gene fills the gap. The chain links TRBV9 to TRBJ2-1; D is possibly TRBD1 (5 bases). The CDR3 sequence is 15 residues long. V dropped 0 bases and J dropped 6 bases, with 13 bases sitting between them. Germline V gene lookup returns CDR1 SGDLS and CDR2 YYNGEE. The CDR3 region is CASSVDPIDSNEQFF. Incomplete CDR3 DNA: TGTGCCAGCAGCGTAGATCCCATCGACAGCAATGAG.

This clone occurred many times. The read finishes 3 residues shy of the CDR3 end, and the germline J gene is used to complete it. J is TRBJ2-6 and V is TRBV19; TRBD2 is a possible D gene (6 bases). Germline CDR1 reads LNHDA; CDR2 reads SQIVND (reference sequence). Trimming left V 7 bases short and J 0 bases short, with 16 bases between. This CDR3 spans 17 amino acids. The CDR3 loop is CASTAAGTGSGANVLTF. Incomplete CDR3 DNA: TGTGCCAGTACGGCGGCGGGGACGGGCTCTGGGGCCAACGTC.